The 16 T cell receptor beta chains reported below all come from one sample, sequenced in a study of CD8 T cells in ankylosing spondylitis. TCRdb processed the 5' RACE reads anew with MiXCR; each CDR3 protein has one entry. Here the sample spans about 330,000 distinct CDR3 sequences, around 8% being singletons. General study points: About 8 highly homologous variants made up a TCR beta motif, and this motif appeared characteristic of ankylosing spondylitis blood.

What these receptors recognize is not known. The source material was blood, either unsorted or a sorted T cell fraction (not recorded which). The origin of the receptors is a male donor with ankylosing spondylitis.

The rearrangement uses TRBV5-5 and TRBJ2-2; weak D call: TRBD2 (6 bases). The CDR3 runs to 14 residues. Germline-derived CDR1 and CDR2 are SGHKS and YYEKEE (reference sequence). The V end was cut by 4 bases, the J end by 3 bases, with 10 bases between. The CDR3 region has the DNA TGTGCCAGCAGCCAGGGACTCTACACCGGGGAGCTGTTTTTT. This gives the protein CASSQGLYTGELFF.

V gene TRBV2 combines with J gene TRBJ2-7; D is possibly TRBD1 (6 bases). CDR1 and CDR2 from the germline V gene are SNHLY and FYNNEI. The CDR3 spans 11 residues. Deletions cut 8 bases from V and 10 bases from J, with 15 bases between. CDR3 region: CASLTGGYQYF. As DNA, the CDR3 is TGTGCCAGCCTGACAGGCGGATACCAGTACTTC.

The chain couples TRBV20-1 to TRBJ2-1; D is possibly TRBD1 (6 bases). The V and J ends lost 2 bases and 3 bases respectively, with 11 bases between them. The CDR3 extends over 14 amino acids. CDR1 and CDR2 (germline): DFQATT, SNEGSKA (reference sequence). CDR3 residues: CSARRDNHYNEQFF. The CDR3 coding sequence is TGCAGTGCTAGAAGGGACAACCACTACAATGAGCAGTTCTTC.

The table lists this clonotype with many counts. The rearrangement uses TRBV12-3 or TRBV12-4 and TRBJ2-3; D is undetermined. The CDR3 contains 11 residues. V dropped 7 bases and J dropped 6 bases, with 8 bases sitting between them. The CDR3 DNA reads TGTGCCAGCACCCTCCAGGATACGCAGTATTTT. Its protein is CASTLQDTQYF.

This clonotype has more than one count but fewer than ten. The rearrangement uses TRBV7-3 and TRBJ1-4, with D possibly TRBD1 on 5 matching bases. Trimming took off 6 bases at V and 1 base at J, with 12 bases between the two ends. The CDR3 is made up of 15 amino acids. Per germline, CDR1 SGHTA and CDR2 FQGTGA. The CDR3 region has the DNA TGTGCCAGCAGTCCCACAGGCGGAACTAATGAAAAACTGTTTTTT. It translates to CASSPTGGTNEKLFF.

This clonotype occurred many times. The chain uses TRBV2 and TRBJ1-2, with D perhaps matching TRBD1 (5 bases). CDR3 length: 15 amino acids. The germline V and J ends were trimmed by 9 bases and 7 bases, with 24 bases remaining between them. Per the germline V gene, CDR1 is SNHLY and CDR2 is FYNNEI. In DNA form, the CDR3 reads TGTGCCAGGGGGCCTTCGCTCCAGGGTGCGGGTGGCTACACCTTC. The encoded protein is CARGPSLQGAGGYTF.

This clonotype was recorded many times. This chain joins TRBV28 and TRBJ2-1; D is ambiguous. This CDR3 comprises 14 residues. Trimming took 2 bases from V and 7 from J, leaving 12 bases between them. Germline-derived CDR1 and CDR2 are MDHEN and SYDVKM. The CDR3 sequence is CASSLQSISNEQFF. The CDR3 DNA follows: TGTGCCAGCAGTTTACAGTCTATTTCAAATGAGCAGTTCTTC.

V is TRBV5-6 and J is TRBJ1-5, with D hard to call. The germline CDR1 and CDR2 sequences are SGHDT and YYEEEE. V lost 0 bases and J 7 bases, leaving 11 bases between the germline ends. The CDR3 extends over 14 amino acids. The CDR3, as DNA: TGTGCCAGCAGCTTGGGGGAAGGGCGCCAGCCCCAGCATTTT. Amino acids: CASSLGEGRQPQHF.

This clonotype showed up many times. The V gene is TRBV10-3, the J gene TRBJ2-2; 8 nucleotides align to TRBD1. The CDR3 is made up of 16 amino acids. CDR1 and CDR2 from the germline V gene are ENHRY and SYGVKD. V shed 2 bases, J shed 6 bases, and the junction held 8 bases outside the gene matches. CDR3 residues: CAISELSGGSAGELFF. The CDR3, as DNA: TGTGCCATCAGTGAGCTTTCAGGGGGCAGCGCCGGGGAGCTGTTTTTT.

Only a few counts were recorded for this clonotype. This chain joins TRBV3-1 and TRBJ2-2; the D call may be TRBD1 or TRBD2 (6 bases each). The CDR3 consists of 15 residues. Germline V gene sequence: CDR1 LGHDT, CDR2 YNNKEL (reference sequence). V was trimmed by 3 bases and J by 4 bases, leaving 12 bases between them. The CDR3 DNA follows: TGTGCCAGCAGCCACCGGGGGCCGGGCACCGGGGAGCTGTTTTTT. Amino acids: CASSHRGPGTGELFF.

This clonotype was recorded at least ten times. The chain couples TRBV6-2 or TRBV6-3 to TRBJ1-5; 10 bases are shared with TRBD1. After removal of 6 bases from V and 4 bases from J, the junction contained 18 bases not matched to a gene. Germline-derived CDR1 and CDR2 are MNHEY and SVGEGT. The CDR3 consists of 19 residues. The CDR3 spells CASSTPGQGLSGWNQPQHF. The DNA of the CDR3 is TGTGCCAGCAGCACTCCGGGACAGGGGTTGAGTGGTTGGAATCAGCCCCAGCATTTT.

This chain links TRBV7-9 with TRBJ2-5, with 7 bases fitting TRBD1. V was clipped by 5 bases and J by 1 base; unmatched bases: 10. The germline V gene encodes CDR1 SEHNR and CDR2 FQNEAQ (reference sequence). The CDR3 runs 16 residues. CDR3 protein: CASSHIVQGLQETQYF. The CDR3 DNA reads TGTGCCAGCAGCCACATAGTACAGGGGCTCCAAGAGACCCAGTACTTC. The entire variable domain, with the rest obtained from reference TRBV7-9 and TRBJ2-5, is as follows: DTGVSQNPRHKITKRGQNVTFRCDPISEHNRLYWYRQTLGQGPEFLTYFQNEAQLEKSRLLSDRFSAERPKGSFSTLEIQRTEQGDSAMYLCASSHIVQGLQETQYFGPGTRLLVL.

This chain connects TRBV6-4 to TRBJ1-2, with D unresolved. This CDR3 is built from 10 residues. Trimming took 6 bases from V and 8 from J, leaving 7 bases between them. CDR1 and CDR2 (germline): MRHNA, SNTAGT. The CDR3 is CASRSLGYTF. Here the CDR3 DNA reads TGTGCCAGCAGGTCTCTGGGCTACACCTTC.

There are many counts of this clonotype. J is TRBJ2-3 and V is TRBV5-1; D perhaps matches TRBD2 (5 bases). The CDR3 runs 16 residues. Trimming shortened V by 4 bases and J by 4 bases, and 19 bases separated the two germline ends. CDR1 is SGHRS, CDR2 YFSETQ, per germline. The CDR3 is CASSREGEINADTQYF. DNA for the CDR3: TGCGCCAGCAGCAGAGAGGGTGAAATAAACGCAGATACGCAGTATTTT. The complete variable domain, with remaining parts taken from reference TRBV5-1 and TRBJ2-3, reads KAGVTQTPRYLIKTRGQQVTLSCSPISGHRSVSWYQQTPGQGLQFLFEYFSETQRNKGNFPGRFSGRQFSNSRSEMNVSTLELGDSALYLCASSREGEINADTQYFGPGTRLTVL.

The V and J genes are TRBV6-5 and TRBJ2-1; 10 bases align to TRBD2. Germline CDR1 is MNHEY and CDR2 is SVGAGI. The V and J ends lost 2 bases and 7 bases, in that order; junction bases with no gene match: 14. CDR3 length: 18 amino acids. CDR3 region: CASSYVGQIPSGSNEQFF. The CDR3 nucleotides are TGTGCCAGCAGTTACGTGGGGCAGATTCCTAGCGGGAGTAATGAGCAGTTCTTC.

CDR3 DNA: TGTGCCATCACCCGGACTAGCGAGAGTTTCAATGAGCAGTTCTTC. It specifies CAITRTSESFNEQFF. The chain uses TRBV10-3 and TRBJ2-1; 9 nucleotides match TRBD2. This CDR3 is 15 amino acids long. Germline V lookup: CDR1 ENHRY, CDR2 SYGVKD. Unmatched junction bases numbered 10, after V lost 7 bases and J lost 6 bases.